The following is a T cell receptor beta chain sequence with its context. It lacks a known antigen. No base quality values were provided; no much bigger clone lies one nucleotide off. Vitiligo was considered stable when no change in lesions had been observed over the previous 6 months. For classification as stable, the absence of confetti depigmentation, a clinical sign of active vitiligo, was additionally required. Anyone who had been treated within the previous three months was excluded from the study. PBMCs were isolated from heparinized blood by Ficoll density gradient centrifugation and then flash-frozen. The data belong to a study of resident and recirculating memory T cells in vitiligo (dated by TCRdb to the late 2010s). Background on the whole study: For TCR beta sequencing, epidermis was obtained by shave biopsy from two lesional and two nonlesional sites, and PBMCs were also collected, from each of a few stable vitiligo patients. Right before genomic DNA was extracted using the Qiagen DNeasy Blood & Tissue Kit, the samples were homogenized with no cell sorting step. The human TCR beta sequencing tested whether specific clones in lesional vitiligo skin differed from clones in nonlesional skin and blood. Points the paper makes about the study in general: TCR sequences were not conserved across biopsy sites or patients, suggesting that different T cell clones infiltrate different lesions, described as private specificity. Mechanistic studies in the future are needed to assess how much the detected T cell clones and the human Trm pools versus Tcm pools each contribute. No single dominant TCR clone was found, and clonality differed from one vitiligo lesion to another. Even within a single patient, overlap and correlation analysis found no significant repertoire overlap between any biopsies apart from each lesion compared with itself.

TCR beta chains were amplified from genomic DNA using the immunoSEQ hsTCRB kit. The immunoSEQ service sequenced the TCR beta libraries on an Illumina MiSeq instrument. Per the source publication's procedure: The immunoSEQ Analyzer was used to analyze the repertoire data. TCRdb holds this immuneACCESS table with in-frame rearrangements only. Some clones are missing; in checked studies, unresolved V genes explain under half, and the rest has no known cause. That table supplies the V and J calls and clone size; D and trimming were determined from the DNA. This sample comprises around 38,000 clones, around 90% of them detected only once. The top ten hold 4.5% to 5% of the sample. The CDR3 contains 12 residues, cysteine and phenylalanine counted. Solely the CDR3 DNA is kept, with 36 bases framed from the first base. Based on the germline V gene, the CDR1 and CDR2 sequences are ENHRY and SYGVKD. Trimming costs V 10 bases and J 4 bases, and their ends lie 13 bases apart.

Sequenced material: blood. This chain is built from TRBV10-3 and TRBJ1-2, and possibly TRBD1, on 6 matching bases. The TCR was taken from a male donor with vitiligo. CDR3 loop: CATGGGGYGYTF. The nucleotide sequence is given as TGTGCCACCGGAGGGGGGGGCTATGGCTACACCTTC.